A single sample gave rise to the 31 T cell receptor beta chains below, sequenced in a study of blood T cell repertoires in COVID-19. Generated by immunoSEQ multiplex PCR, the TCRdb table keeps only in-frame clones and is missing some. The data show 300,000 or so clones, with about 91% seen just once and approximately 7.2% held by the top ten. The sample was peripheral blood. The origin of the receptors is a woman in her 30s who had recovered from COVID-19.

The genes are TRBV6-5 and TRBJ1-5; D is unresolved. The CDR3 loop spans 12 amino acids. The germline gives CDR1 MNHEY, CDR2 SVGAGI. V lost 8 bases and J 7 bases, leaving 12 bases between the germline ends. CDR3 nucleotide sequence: TGTGCCAGCCGGCGGGGAGACCAGCCCCAGCATTTT. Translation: CASRRGDQPQHF.

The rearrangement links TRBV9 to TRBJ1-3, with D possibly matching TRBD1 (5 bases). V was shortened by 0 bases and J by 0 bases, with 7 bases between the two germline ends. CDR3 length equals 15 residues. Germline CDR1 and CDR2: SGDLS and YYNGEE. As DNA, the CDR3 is TGTGCCAGCAGCGTAGAAAGGGGCTCTGGAAACACCATATATTTT. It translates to CASSVERGSGNTIYF.

The CDR3: CASSYLAGSSIQYF. The CDR3 DNA sequence: TGTGCCAGCAGCTATTTAGCGGGGTCGAGCATTCAGTACTTC. The chain combines TRBV6-2 or TRBV6-3 with TRBJ2-4; 8 bases fit TRBD2. V was clipped by 6 bases and J by 9 bases; unmatched bases: 10. CDR1 and CDR2 from the germline V gene are MNHEY and SVGEGT. CDR3 size: 14 residues.

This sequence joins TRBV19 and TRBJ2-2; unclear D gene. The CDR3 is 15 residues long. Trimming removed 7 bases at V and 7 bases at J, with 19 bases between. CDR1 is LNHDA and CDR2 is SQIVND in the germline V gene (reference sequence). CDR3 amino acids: CASTKQIPLHGELFF. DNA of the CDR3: TGTGCCAGTACCAAACAGATACCTCTGCACGGGGAGCTGTTTTTT.

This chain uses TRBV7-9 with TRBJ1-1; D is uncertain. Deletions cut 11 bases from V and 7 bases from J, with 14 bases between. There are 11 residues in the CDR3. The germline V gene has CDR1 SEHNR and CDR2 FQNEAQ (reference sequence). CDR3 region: CASQLVGEAFF. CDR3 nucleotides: TGTGCCTCTCAATTGGTCGGTGAAGCTTTCTTT.

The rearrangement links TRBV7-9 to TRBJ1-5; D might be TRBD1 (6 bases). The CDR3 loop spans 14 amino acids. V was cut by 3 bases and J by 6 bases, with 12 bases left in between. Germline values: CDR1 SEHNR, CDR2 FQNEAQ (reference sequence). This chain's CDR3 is CASSLTGGSQPQHF. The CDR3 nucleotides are TGTGCCAGCAGCTTGACAGGAGGAAGTCAGCCCCAGCATTTT.

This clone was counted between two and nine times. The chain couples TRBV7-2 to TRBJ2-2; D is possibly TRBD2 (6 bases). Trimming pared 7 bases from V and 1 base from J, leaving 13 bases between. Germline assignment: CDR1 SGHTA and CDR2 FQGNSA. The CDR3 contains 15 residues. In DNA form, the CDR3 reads TGTGCCAGCACCGCAACCGGGGGGAACACCGGGGAGCTGTTTTTT. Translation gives CASTATGGNTGELFF. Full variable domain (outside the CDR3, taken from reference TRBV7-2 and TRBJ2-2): GAGVSQSPSNKVTEKGKDVELRCDPISGHTALYWYRQSLGQGLEFLIYFQGNSAPDKSGLPSDRFSAERTGGSVSTLTIQRTQQEDSAVYLCASTATGGNTGELFFGEGSRLTVL.

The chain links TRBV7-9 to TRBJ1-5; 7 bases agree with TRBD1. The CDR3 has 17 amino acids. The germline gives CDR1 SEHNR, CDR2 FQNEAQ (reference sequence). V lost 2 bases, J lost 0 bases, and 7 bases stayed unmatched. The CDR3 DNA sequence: TGTGCCAGCAGCTTATTCACAGGGGATTATAGCAATCAGCCCCAGCATTTT. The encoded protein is CASSLFTGDYSNQPQHF.

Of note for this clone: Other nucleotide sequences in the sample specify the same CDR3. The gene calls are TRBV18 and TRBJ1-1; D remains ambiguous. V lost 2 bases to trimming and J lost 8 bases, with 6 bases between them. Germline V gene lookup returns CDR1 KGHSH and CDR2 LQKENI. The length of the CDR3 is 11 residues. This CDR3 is CASSPSGEAFF. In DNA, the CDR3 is TGTGCCAGCTCACCATCGGGAGAAGCTTTCTTT.

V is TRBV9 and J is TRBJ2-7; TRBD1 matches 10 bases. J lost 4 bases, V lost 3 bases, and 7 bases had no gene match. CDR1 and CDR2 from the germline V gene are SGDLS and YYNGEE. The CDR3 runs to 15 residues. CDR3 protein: CASSASPGQGYEQYF. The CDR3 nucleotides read TGTGCCAGCAGCGCCAGTCCGGGACAGGGGTACGAGCAGTACTTC. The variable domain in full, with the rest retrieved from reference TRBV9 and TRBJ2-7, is DSGVTQTPKHLITATGQRVTLRCSPRSGDLSVYWYQQSLDQGLQFLIQYYNGEERAKGNILERFSAQQFPDLHSELNLSSLELGDSALYFCASSASPGQGYEQYFGPGTRLTVT.

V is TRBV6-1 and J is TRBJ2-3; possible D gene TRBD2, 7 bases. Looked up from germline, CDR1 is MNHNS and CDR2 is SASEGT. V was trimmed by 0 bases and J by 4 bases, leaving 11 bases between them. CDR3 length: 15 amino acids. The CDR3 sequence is CASSEARGGPDTQYF. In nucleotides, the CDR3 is TGTGCCAGCAGTGAAGCTAGGGGGGGCCCAGATACGCAGTATTTT.

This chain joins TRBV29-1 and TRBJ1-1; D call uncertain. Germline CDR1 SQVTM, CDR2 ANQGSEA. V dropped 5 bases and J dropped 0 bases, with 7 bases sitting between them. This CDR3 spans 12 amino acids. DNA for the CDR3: TGCAGCGTTCCCGACATGAACACTGAAGCTTTCTTT. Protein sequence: CSVPDMNTEAFF.

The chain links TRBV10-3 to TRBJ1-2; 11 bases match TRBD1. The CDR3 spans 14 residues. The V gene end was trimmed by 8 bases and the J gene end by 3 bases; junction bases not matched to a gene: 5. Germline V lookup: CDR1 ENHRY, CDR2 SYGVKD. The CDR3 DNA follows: TGTGCCATCCGCCCGGGACAGGGGGACTATGGCTACACCTTC. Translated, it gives CAIRPGQGDYGYTF.

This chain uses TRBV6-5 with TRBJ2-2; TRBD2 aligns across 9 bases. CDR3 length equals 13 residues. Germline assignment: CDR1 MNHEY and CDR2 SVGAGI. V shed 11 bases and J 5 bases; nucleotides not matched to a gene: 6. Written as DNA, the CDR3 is TGTGCCGGTGGGCGGGAGGGGACCGGGGAGCTGTTTTTT. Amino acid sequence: CAGGREGTGELFF.

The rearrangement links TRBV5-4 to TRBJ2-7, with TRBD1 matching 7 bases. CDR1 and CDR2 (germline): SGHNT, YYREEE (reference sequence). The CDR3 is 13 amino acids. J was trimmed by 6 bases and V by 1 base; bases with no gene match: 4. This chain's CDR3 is CASSLKDRREQYF. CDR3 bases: TGTGCCAGCAGCTTGAAGGACAGGCGCGAGCAGTACTTC.

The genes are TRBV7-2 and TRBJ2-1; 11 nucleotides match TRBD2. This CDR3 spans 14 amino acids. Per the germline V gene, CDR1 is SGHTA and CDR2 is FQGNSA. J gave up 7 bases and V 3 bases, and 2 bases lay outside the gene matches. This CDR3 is CASSLTSGDNEQFF. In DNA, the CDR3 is TGTGCCAGCAGCTTGACTAGCGGGGATAATGAGCAGTTCTTC.

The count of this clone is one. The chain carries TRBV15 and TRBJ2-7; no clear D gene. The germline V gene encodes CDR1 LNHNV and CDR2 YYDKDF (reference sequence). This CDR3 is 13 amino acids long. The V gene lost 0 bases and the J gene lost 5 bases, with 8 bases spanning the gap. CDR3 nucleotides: TGTGCCACCAGCAGAGACGACTTTGACGAGCAGTACTTC. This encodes CATSRDDFDEQYF.

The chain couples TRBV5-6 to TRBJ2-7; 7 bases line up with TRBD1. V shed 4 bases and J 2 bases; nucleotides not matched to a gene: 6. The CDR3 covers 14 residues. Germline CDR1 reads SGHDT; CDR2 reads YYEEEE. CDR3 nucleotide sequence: TGTGCCAGCAGCCCCGGGACAGACGCCTACGAGCAGTACTTC. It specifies CASSPGTDAYEQYF.

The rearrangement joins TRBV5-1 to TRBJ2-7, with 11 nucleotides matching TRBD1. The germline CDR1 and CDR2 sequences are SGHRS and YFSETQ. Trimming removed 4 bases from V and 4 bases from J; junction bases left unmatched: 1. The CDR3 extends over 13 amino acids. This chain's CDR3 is CASSGDRGYEQYF. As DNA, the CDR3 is TGCGCCAGCAGCGGGGACAGGGGGTACGAGCAGTACTTC.

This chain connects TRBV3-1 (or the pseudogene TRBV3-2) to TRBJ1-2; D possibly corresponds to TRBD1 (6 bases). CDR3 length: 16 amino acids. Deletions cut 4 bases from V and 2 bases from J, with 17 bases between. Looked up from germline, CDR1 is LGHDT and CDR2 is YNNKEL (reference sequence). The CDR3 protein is CASSPIMWTANYGYTF. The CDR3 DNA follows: TGTGCCAGCAGCCCCATTATGTGGACAGCGAACTATGGCTACACCTTC.

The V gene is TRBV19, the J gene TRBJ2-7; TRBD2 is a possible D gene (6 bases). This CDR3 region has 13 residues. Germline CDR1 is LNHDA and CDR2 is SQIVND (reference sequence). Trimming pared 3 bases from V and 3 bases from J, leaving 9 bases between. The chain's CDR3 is CASSMAEGYEQYF. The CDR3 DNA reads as TGTGCCAGTAGTATGGCGGAGGGCTACGAGCAGTACTTC.

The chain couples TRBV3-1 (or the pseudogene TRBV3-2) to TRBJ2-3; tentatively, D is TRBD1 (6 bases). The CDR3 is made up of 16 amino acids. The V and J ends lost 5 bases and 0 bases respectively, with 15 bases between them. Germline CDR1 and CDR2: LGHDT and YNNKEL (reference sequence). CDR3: CASSVTGFASTDTQYF. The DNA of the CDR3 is TGTGCCAGCAGCGTAACAGGGTTTGCTAGCACAGATACGCAGTATTTT.

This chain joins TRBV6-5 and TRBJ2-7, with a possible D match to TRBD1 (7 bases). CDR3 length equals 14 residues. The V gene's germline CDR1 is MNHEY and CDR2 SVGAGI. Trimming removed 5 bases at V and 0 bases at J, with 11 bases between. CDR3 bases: TGTGCCAGCAGTAGACAGGGACTCTCCTACGAGCAGTACTTC. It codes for CASSRQGLSYEQYF.

The CDR3 is CASHLASGNEQFF. DNA of the CDR3: TGTGCCAGCCACCTGGCTAGCGGCAATGAGCAGTTCTTC. This chain links TRBV2 with TRBJ2-1; 7 bases match TRBD2. There are 13 residues in the CDR3. Germline V gene lookup returns CDR1 SNHLY and CDR2 FYNNEI. The ends lost 8 bases at V and 6 bases at J; junction bases unmatched: 7. Full variable domain (remainder filled in from reference TRBV2 and TRBJ2-1): EPEVTQTPSHQVTQMGQEVILRCVPISNHLYFYWYRQILGQKVEFLVSFYNNEISEKSEIFDDQFSVERPDGSNFTLKIRSTKLEDSAMYFCASHLASGNEQFFGPGTRLTVL.

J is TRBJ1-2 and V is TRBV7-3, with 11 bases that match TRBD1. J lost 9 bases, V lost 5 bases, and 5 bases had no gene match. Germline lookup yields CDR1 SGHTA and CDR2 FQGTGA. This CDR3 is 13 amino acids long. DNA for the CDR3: TGTGCCAGCAGCCCTGGACAGGGGGCTAGCTACACCTTC. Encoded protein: CASSPGQGASYTF.

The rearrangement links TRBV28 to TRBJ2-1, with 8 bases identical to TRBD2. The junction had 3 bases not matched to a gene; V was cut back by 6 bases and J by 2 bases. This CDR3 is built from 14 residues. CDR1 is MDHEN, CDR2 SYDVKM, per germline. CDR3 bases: TGTGCCAGCAGCCGGGGGGGAGCCTACAATGAGCAGTTCTTC. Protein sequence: CASSRGGAYNEQFF.

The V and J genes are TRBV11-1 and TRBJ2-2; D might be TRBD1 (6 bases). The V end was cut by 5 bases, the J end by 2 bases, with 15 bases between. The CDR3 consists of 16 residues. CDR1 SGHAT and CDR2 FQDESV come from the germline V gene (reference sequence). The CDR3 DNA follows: TGTGCCAGCAGCCTCGGAGACAGGATAAACACCGGGGAGCTGTTTTTT. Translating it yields CASSLGDRINTGELFF. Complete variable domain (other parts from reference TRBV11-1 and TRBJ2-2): EAEVAQSPRYKITEKSQAVAFWCDPISGHATLYWYRQILGQGPELLVQFQDESVVDDSQLPKDRFSAERLKGVDSTLKIQPAELGDSAMYLCASSLGDRINTGELFFGEGSRLTVL.

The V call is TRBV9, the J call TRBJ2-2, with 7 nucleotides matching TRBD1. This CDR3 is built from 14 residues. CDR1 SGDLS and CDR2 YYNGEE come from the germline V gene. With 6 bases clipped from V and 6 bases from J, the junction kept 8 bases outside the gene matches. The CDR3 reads CASTGTDVAGELFF. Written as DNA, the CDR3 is TGTGCCAGCACCGGGACAGATGTCGCCGGGGAGCTGTTTTTT.

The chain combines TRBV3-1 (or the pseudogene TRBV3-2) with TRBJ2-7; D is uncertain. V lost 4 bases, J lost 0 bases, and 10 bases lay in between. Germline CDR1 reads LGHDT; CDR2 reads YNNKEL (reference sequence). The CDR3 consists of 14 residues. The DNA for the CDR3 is TGTGCCAGCAGCCCCGGCCAGGACTCCTACGAGCAGTACTTC. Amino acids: CASSPGQDSYEQYF.

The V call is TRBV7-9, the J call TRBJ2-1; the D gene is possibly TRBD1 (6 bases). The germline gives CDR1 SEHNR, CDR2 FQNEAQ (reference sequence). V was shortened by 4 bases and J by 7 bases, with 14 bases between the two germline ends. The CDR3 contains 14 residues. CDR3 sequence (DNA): TGTGCCAGCAGCTCCGGACCTCAGGGGAATGAGCAGTTCTTC. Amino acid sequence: CASSSGPQGNEQFF. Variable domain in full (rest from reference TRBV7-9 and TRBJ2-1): DTGVSQNPRHKITKRGQNVTFRCDPISEHNRLYWYRQTLGQGPEFLTYFQNEAQLEKSRLLSDRFSAERPKGSFSTLEIQRTEQGDSAMYLCASSSGPQGNEQFFGPGTRLTVL.

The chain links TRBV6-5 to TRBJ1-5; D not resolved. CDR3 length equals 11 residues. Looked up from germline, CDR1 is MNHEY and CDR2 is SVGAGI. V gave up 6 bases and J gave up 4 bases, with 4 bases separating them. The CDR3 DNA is TGTGCCAGCAGCTTAAATCAGCCCCAGCATTTT. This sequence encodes CASSLNQPQHF.